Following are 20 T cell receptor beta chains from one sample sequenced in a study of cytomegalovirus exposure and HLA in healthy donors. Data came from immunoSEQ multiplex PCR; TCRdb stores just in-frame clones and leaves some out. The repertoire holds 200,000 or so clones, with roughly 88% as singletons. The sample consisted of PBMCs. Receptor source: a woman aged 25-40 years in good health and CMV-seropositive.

The CDR3 sequence is CASSGRGRVGSYEQYF. CDR3 DNA: TGTGCCAGCAGTGGTCGGGGGAGGGTTGGTTCCTACGAGCAGTACTTC. The V gene is TRBV2, the J gene TRBJ2-7, with 7 bases matching TRBD2. J lost 1 base, V lost 4 bases, and 10 bases had no gene match. The CDR3 runs 16 residues. The germline V gene encodes CDR1 SNHLY and CDR2 FYNNEI.

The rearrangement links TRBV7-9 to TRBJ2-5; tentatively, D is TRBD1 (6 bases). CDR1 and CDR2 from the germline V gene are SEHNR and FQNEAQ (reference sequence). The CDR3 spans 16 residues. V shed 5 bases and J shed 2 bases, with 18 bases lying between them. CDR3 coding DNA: TGTGCCAGCAGCCCCCGAGGGGGAGAGGAACAAGAGACCCAGTACTTC. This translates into CASSPRGGEEQETQYF. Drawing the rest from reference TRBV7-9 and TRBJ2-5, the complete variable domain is DTGVSQNPRHKITKRGQNVTFRCDPISEHNRLYWYRQTLGQGPEFLTYFQNEAQLEKSRLLSDRFSAERPKGSFSTLEIQRTEQGDSAMYLCASSPRGGEEQETQYFGPGTRLLVL.

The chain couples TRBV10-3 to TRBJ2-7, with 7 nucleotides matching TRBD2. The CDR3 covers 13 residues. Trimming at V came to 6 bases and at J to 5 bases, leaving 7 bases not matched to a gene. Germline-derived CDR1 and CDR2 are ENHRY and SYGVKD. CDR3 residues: CAISGQGGNEQYF. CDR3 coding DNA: TGTGCCATCAGCGGCCAGGGAGGGAACGAGCAGTACTTC.

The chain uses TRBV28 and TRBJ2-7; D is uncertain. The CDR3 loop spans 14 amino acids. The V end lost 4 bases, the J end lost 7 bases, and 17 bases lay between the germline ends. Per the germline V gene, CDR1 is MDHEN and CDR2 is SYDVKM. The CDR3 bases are TGTGCCAGCAGTTCGATCGACCTCCGAGGAGAGCAGTACTTC. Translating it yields CASSSIDLRGEQYF.

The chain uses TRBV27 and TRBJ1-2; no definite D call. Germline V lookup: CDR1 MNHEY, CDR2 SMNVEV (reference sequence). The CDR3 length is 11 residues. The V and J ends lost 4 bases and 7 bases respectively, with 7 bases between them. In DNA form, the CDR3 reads TGTGCCAGCAGTTCTGGTAGTGGCTACACCTTC. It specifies CASSSGSGYTF.

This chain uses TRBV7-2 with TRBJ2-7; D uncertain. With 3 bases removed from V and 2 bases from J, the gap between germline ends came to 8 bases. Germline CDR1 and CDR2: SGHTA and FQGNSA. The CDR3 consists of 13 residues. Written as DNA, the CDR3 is TGTGCCAGCAGCTTCTTAGCCGCCTACGAGCAGTACTTC. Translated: CASSFLAAYEQYF.

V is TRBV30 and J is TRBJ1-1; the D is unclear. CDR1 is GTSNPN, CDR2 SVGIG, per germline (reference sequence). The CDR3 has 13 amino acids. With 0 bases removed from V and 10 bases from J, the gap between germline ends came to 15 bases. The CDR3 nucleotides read TGTGCCTGGAGTGTATCCATCGGGGTCGCAGCTTTCTTT. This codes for CAWSVSIGVAAFF.

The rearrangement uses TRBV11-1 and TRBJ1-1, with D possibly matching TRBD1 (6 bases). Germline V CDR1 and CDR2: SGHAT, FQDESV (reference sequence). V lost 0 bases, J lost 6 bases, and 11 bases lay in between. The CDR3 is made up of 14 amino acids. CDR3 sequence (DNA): TGTGCCAGCAGCTTAGCACGGGAGGGGGCTGAAGCTTTCTTT. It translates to CASSLAREGAEAFF.

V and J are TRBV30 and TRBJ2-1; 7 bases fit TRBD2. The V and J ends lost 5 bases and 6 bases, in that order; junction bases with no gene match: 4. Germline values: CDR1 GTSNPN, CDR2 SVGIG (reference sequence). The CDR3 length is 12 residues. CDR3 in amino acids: CAWCGLVNEQFF. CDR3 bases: TGTGCCTGGTGTGGACTAGTCAATGAGCAGTTCTTC. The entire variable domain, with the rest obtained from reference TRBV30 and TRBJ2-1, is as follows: SQTIHQWPATLVQPVGSPLSLECTVEGTSNPNLYWYRQAAGRGLQLLFYSVGIGQISSEVPQNLSASRPQDRQFILSSKKLLLSDSGFYLCAWCGLVNEQFFGPGTRLTVL.

CDR3 loop: CSAGLGETQYF. The CDR3 nucleotides are TGCAGCGCCGGACTGGGGGAGACCCAGTACTTC. The V call is TRBV29-1, the J call TRBJ2-5; possible D gene TRBD2, 5 bases. Germline values: CDR1 SQVTM, CDR2 ANQGSEA. This CDR3 region has 11 residues. The V end was cut by 7 bases, the J end by 5 bases, with 11 bases between.

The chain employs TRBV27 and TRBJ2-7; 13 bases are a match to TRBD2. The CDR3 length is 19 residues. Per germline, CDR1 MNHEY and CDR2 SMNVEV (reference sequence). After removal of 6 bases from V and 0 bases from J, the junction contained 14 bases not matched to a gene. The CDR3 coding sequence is TGTGCCAGCAGGGACCTAACCGGGACTAGCGGGACCTACTCCTACGAGCAGTACTTC. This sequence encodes CASRDLTGTSGTYSYEQYF.

The CDR3 DNA is TGTGCCAGCAGACTAGCAGAAGACCCTTACGCTGCAACCTACGAGCAGTACTTC. This gives the protein CASRLAEDPYAATYEQYF. This rearrangement joins TRBV28 to TRBJ2-7, with D possibly being TRBD2 (6 bases). V was pared by 6 bases and J by 2 bases, with 26 bases between. There are 18 residues in the CDR3. The germline V gene encodes CDR1 MDHEN and CDR2 SYDVKM.

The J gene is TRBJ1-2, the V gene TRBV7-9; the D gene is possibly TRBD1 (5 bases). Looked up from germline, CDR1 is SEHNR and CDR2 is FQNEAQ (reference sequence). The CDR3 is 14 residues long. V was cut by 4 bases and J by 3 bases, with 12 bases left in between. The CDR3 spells CASSSSDRYYGYTF. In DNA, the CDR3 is TGTGCCAGCAGCTCAAGCGACAGATACTATGGCTACACCTTC. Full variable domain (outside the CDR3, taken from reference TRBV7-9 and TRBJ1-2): DTGVSQNPRHKITKRGQNVTFRCDPISEHNRLYWYRQTLGQGPEFLTYFQNEAQLEKSRLLSDRFSAERPKGSFSTLEIQRTEQGDSAMYLCASSSSDRYYGYTFGSGTRLTVV.

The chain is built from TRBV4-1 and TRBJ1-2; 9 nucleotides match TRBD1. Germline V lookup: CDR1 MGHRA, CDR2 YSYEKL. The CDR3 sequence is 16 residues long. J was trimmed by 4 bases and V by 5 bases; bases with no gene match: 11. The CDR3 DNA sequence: TGCGCCAGCAGCACCCTGAACAGGGGGCTTGGCTATGGCTACACCTTC. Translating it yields CASSTLNRGLGYGYTF.

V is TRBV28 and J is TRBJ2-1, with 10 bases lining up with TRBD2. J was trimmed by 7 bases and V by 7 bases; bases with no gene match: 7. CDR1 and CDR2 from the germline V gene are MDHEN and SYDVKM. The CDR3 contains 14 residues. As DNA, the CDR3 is TGTGCCAGCAACCTAGCGGGAGTGGAAAATGAGCAGTTCTTC. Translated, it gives CASNLAGVENEQFF.

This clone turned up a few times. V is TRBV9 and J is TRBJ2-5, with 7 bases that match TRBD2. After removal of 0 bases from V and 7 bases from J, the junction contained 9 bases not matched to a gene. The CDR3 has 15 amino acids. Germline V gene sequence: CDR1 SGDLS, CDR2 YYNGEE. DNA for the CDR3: TGTGCCAGCAGCGTAGAGGCGGGGGTAACAGTGACCCAGTACTTC. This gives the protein CASSVEAGVTVTQYF.

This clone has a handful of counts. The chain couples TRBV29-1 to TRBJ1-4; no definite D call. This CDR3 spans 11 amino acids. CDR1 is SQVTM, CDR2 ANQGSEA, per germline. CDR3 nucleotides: TGCAGTGGAGGGAATCAAGAAAAACTGTTTTTT. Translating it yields CSGGNQEKLFF.

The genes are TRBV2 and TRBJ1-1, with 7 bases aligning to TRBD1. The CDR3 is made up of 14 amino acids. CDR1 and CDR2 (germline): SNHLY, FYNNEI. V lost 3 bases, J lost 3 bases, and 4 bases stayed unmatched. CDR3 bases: TGTGCCAGCAGTGAGACAGGGAGGTACACTGAAGCTTTCTTT. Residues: CASSETGRYTEAFF.

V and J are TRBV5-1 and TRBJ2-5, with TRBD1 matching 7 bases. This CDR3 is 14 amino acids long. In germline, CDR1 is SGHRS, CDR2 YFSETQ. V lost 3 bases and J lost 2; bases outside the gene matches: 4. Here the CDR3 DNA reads TGCGCCAGCAGCTCGGGACAGCATCAAGAGACCCAGTACTTC. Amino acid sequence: CASSSGQHQETQYF.

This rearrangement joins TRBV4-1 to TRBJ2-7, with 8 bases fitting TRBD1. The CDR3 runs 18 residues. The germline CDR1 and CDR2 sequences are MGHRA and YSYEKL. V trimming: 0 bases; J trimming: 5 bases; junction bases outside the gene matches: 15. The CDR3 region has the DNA TGCGCCAGCAGCCAAGATCGAGTTTTGACAGGGGAAAGGAACGAGCAGTACTTC. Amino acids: CASSQDRVLTGERNEQYF.